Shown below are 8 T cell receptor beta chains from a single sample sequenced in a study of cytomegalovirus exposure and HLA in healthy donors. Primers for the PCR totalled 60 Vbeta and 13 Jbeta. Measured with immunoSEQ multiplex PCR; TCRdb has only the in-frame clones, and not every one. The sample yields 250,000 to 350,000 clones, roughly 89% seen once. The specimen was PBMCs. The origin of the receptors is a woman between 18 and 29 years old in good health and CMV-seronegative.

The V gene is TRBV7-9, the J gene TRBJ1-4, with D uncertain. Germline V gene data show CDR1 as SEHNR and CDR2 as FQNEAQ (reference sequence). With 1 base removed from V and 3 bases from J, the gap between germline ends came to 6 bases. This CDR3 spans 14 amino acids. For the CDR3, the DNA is TGTGCCAGCAGCTTAGGGGCACCTAATGAAAAACTGTTTTTT. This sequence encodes CASSLGAPNEKLFF.

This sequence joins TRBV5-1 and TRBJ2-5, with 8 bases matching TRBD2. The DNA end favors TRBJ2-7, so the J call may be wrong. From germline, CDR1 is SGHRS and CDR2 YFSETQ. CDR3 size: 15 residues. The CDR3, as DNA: TGCGCCAGCAGCCCGGCGGGGGGTAGCTCCTACGAGCAGTACTTC. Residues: CASSPAGGSSYEQYF.

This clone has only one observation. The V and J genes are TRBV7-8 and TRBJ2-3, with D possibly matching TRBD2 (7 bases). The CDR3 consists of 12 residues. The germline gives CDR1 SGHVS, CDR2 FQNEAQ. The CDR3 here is CAAGALGDTQYF. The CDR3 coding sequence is TGTGCGGCGGGGGCCCTAGGTGATACGCAGTATTTT.

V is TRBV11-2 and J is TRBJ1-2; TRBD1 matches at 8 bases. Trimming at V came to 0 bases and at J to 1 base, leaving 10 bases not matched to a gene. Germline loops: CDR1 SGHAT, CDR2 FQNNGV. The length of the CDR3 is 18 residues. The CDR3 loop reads CASSLDLARGRGNYGYTF. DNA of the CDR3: TGTGCCAGCAGCTTAGATCTAGCCAGGGGGCGAGGTAACTATGGCTACACCTTC.

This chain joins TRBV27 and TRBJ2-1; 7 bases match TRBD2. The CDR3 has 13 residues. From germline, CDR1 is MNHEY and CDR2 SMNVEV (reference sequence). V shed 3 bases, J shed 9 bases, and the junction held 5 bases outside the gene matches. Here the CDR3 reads CASSFGGLGEQFF. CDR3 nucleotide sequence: TGTGCCAGCAGTTTCGGGGGGTTGGGTGAGCAGTTCTTC.

The DNA of the CDR3 is TGTGCCAGCAACCAGGGAGAAAAACTGTTTTTT. It translates to CASNQGEKLFF. This chain connects TRBV6-1 to TRBJ1-4; maybe TRBD1 (5 bases). In germline, CDR1 is MNHNS, CDR2 SASEGT. The CDR3 runs 11 residues. With 7 bases removed from V and 8 bases from J, the gap between germline ends came to 8 bases.

The CDR3 loop reads CSVGTGGIGSPLHF. The CDR3 DNA reads TGCAGCGTAGGGACAGGGGGCATCGGTTCACCCCTCCACTTT. The rearrangement joins TRBV29-1 to TRBJ1-6, with 12 bases aligning to TRBD1. Germline trimming cut 6 bases from V and 9 bases from J; bases unmatched to any gene: 6. CDR1 and CDR2 from the germline V gene are SQVTM and ANQGSEA. CDR3 length: 14 residues. Drawing the rest from reference TRBV29-1 and TRBJ1-6, the complete variable domain is SAVISQKPSRDICQRGTSLTIQCQVDSQVTMMFWYRQQPGQSLTLIATANQGSEATYESGFVIDKFPISRPNLTFSTLTVSNMSPEDSSIYLCSVGTGGIGSPLHFGNGTRLTVT.

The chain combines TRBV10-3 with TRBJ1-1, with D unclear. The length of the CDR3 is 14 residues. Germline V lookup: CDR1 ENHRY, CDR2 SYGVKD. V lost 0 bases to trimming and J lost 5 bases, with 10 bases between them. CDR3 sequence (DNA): TGTGCCATCAGTGAGTCGGCAGGTATAACTGAAGCTTTCTTT. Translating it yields CAISESAGITEAFF.